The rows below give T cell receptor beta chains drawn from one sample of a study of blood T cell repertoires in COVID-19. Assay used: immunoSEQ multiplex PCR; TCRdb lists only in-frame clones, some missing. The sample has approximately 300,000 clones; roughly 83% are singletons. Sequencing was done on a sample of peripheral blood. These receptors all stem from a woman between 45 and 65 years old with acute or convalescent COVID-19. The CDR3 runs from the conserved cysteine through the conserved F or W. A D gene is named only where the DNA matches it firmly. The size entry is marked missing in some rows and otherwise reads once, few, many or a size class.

CDR3nt: TGTGCCAGCAGACCCTCGGACAGGGGTGGATCACCCCTCCACTTT
CDR3aa: CASRPSDRGGSPLHF
abundance: NA
v_gene: TRBV28
d_gene: TRBD1
j_gene: TRBJ1-6

CDR3nt: TGTGCCAGCAGTTCCCCCACGACCGGGACAGGCCCTTATGGCTACACCTTC
CDR3aa: CASSSPTTGTGPYGYTF
abundance: NA
v_gene: TRBV27
d_gene: TRBD1
j_gene: TRBJ1-2

CDR3nt: TGTGCCAGCAGCTTATGGAGGGGTGTAGACACTGAAGCTTTCTTT
CDR3aa: CASSLWRGVDTEAFF
abundance: NA
v_gene: TRBV11-2
d_gene: NA
j_gene: TRBJ1-1

CDR3nt: TGTGCCAGCATCGGCCACACGAGGTTGGTCACTGAAGCTTTCTTT
CDR3aa: CASIGHTRLVTEAFF
abundance: NA
v_gene: TRBV28
d_gene: NA
j_gene: TRBJ1-1

CDR3nt: TGTGCCAGTAGGAGAGGGCAGGGGCCGATCTACGAGCAGTACTTC
CDR3aa: CASRRGQGPIYEQYF
abundance: NA
v_gene: TRBV19
d_gene: NA
j_gene: TRBJ2-7

CDR3nt: TGCAGCGTTGAAGGCAGGGGGCATACTGAAGCTTTCTTT
CDR3aa: CSVEGRGHTEAFF
abundance: NA
v_gene: TRBV29-1
d_gene: TRBD1
j_gene: TRBJ1-1

CDR3nt: TGCGCCAGCAGCTTCGGGCTAGCGGTTTCCTACGAGCAGTACTTC
CDR3aa: CASSFGLAVSYEQYF
abundance: NA
v_gene: TRBV5-1
d_gene: TRBD2
j_gene: TRBJ2-7

CDR3nt: TGCGCCAGCAGCATACAGGGGGTTCAAGAGACCCAGTACTTC
CDR3aa: CASSIQGVQETQYF
abundance: few
v_gene: TRBV5-1
d_gene: TRBD1
j_gene: TRBJ2-5

CDR3nt: TGTGCCATCAAAAGTCTAGCGGGAGGACAGGACGAGCAGTACTTC
CDR3aa: CAIKSLAGGQDEQYF
abundance: NA
v_gene: TRBV10-3
d_gene: TRBD2
j_gene: TRBJ2-7

CDR3nt: TGCGCCAGCAGTCCCCCGGAGGGTAAAGGCTACGAGCAGTACTTC
CDR3aa: CASSPPEGKGYEQYF
abundance: NA
v_gene: TRBV23-1
d_gene: NA
j_gene: TRBJ2-7